The sequence of this T cell receptor (beta chain) was determined in a study of T cells in Graves' hyperthyroidism and ophthalmopathy. Amplified TCR beta CDR3 regions came from RNA transcripts. The study used the HTBI primer set for a first-round RT-PCR of the TCR CDR3. One entry per CDR3 protein results from TCRdb running MiXCR on the multiplex PCR reads. The data contain 650,000 to 800,000 distinct CDR3 sequences, 45% of them singletons. Findings and caveats of the study: Most clonotypes expanded in the thyroid (above 0.001) were also present in blood.

A remark on this clonotype: Its antigen is not identified.

CDR1 and CDR2 (germline): SGHAT, FQNNGV. The CDR3 is made up of 14 amino acids. V was cut by 4 bases and J by 7 bases, with 11 bases left in between. The sequenced sample was peripheral blood or thyroid tissue (not recorded which). This receptor was taken from an adult man with Graves' disease, either hyperthyroidism or ophthalmopathy (not recorded which). The chain couples TRBV11-2 to TRBJ1-6; a possible D gene is TRBD1 (6 bases). Written as DNA, the CDR3 is TGTGCCAGCAGCTCAACAGGGAAGAATTCACCCCTCCACTTT. Protein: CASSSTGKNSPLHF. Based on the CDR3 plus reference TRBV11-2 and TRBJ1-6, the full variable domain is EAGVAQSPRYKIIEKRQSVAFWCNPISGHATLYWYQQILGQGPKLLIQFQNNGVVDDSQLPKDRFSAERLKGVDSTLKIQPAKLEDSAVYLCASSSTGKNSPLHFGNGTRLTVT.